The clone carrying this TCR beta chain was seen once. Its antigen is still unknown. Repertoires were generated with immunoSEQ multiplex PCR, while TCRdb's copy carries only in-frame clones and drops some. The sample yields some 120,000 clones, about nine tenths seen once. The source of the sample is a study of T cell responses to AZD1222 COVID-19 vaccine. The germline CDR1 and CDR2 sequences are MNHEY and SMNVEV (reference sequence). CDR3 length equals 18 residues. The ends lost 6 bases at V and 7 bases at J; junction bases unmatched: 15. Study observations and caveats: Reports say nearly half of spike-specific TCRs go after unmutated variant regions.

Specimen: peripheral blood, collected on day 0 of AZD1222 vaccination. V usage is TRBV27 and J usage is TRBJ2-2, with 12 bases aligning to TRBD2. The clonotype originates from an adult in good health. The CDR3: CASSYLTSGRAYNGELFF. The CDR3 coding sequence is TGTGCCAGCAGCTATCTGACTAGCGGGAGAGCATACAACGGGGAGCTGTTTTTT.